The 31 T cell receptor beta chains below were found in one sample sequenced in a study of T cell repertoires in cytomegalovirus infection. TCRdb called the reads again in MiXCR, with one record for every CDR3 protein. The repertoire includes around 190,000 distinct CDR3 sequences, over 13% of them detected once, and roughly 27% sits in the top ten. The specimen sequenced was PBMCs. The source of these receptors is a human donor in good health (CMV status not recorded). Some clones in this sample may be carry-over from other donors' samples.

This clonotype was seen only a few times. This chain connects TRBV5-6 to TRBJ2-2; TRBD2 might be the D (5 bases). The CDR3 runs 16 residues. V shed 1 base and J shed 1 base, with 11 bases lying between them. Germline V lookup: CDR1 SGHDT, CDR2 YYEEEE. The CDR3 coding sequence is TGTGCCAGCAGCTTGACCAGCGGAGGGAACACCGGGGAGCTGTTTTTT. Protein sequence: CASSLTSGGNTGELFF.

This clonotype was seen a handful of times. The rearrangement links TRBV20-1 to TRBJ2-7, with D perhaps TRBD1 (6 bases). V lost 3 bases and J lost 4, with 13 bases in between. The V gene's germline CDR1 is DFQATT and CDR2 SNEGSKA (reference sequence). The CDR3 spans 13 residues. CDR3 sequence (DNA): TGCAGTGCTAGTGTGAGCAGGGGTTACGAGCAGTACTTC. Residues: CSASVSRGYEQYF.

The rearrangement uses TRBV18 and TRBJ2-2; D is possibly TRBD1 (6 bases). The CDR3 has 16 amino acids. The ends were cut back, 2 bases at V and 4 bases at J, with 14 bases in the middle. Germline V gives CDR1 KGHSH, CDR2 LQKENI. The CDR3 loop reads CASSPYLLDSTGELFF. The CDR3 nucleotides read TGTGCCAGCTCACCATATCTATTGGACAGCACCGGGGAGCTGTTTTTT.

This clonotype was observed a few times. The V gene is TRBV7-2, the J gene TRBJ2-5, with 15 bases that match TRBD2. CDR1 and CDR2 from the germline V gene are SGHTA and FQGNSA. J gave up 1 base and V 7 bases, and 4 bases lay outside the gene matches. The CDR3 has 16 residues. CDR3 residues: CASTLGLAGGQETQYF. Written as DNA, the CDR3 is TGTGCCAGCACCCTGGGACTAGCGGGGGGCCAAGAGACCCAGTACTTC.

Comment on this clonotype: A read error is possible here, since a much larger clone lies one base away. This sequence joins TRBV28 and TRBJ2-3; D tentatively reads TRBD1 or TRBD2 (5 bases each). CDR1 and CDR2 (germline): MDHEN, SYDVKM. The V gene lost 3 bases and the J gene lost 6 bases, with 16 bases spanning the gap. The CDR3 extends over 15 amino acids. The DNA of the CDR3 is TGTGCCAGCAGTTTGGAAGGCCTCGGGGCGGATACGCAGTATTTT. As protein: CASSLEGLGADTQYF.

The chain recombines TRBV9 with TRBJ2-1, with D hard to call. Germline lookup yields CDR1 SGDLS and CDR2 YYNGEE. The CDR3 extends over 13 amino acids. Trimming took 3 bases from V and 12 from J, leaving 16 bases between them. CDR3 in amino acids: CASSAPGPSRQFF. Here the CDR3 DNA reads TGTGCCAGCAGCGCCCCCGGCCCTTCGAGGCAGTTCTTC. The full variable domain, with the rest looked up from reference TRBV9 and TRBJ2-1, is DSGVTQTPKHLITATGQRVTLRCSPRSGDLSVYWYQQSLDQGLQFLIQYYNGEERAKGNILERFSAQQFPDLHSELNLSSLELGDSALYFCASSAPGPSRQFFGPGTRLTVL.

The rearrangement links TRBV6-6 to TRBJ2-1, with a possible D match to TRBD1 (6 bases). V lost 2 bases and J lost 4, with 12 bases in between. CDR1 and CDR2 (germline): MNHNY, SVGAGI (reference sequence). The CDR3 has 15 amino acids. The DNA of the CDR3 is TGTGCCAGCAGTTACGCGGCAGGGGAGTACAATGAGCAGTTCTTC. This translates into CASSYAAGEYNEQFF.

This clonotype has just a few counts. CDR3 DNA: TGCAGTGCTAGAGAGGGCGGCAAAGAGACCCAGTACTTC. This sequence encodes CSAREGGKETQYF. The V and J genes are TRBV20-1 and TRBJ2-5; D gene ambiguous. Trimming stripped 0 bases from V and 3 bases from J, with 8 bases between. Germline values: CDR1 DFQATT, CDR2 SNEGSKA (reference sequence). This CDR3 has 13 amino acids.

The rearrangement joins TRBV29-1 to TRBJ2-6; TRBD1 or TRBD2 may be the D gene (6 bases each). The CDR3 sequence is 15 residues long. V was cut by 5 bases and J by 4 bases, with 15 bases left in between. Germline CDR1 SQVTM, CDR2 ANQGSEA. The CDR3 sequence: CSVHLGGFGANVLTF. In DNA form, the CDR3 reads TGCAGCGTTCACTTGGGGGGCTTCGGGGCCAACGTCCTGACTTTC.

The CDR3 sequence: CASSSPADGDGYTF. DNA of the CDR3: TGTGCCAGCAGCTCTCCCGCCGACGGGGATGGCTACACCTTC. The V gene is TRBV5-4, the J gene TRBJ1-2; D unclear. The germline gives CDR1 SGHNT, CDR2 YYREEE (reference sequence). CDR3 length: 14 residues. The V gene lost 3 bases and the J gene lost 6 bases, with 15 bases spanning the gap.

The table lists this clonotype with a few counts. The chain has TRBV5-4 and TRBJ2-5; 9 bases align to TRBD2. V lost 4 bases and J lost 5; bases outside the gene matches: 9. The CDR3 contains 15 residues. Germline assignment: CDR1 SGHNT and CDR2 YYREEE (reference sequence). The CDR3 region is CASSRTSDLRETQYF. The CDR3, as DNA: TGTGCCAGCAGCCGGACTAGCGACCTCCGGGAGACCCAGTACTTC.

This clonotype showed up many times. V usage is TRBV7-2 and J usage is TRBJ1-3; 10 bases match TRBD1. Germline trimming cut 4 bases from V and 3 bases from J; bases unmatched to any gene: 6. Germline values: CDR1 SGHTA, CDR2 FQGNSA. The CDR3 contains 16 residues. CDR3 sequence reads: CASSSPTGGFGNTIYF. The CDR3 DNA is TGTGCCAGCAGCTCCCCGACAGGGGGCTTTGGAAACACCATATATTTT.

Remarks on this clonotype: A read error may be the cause here, since a much bigger clone is one base away. The V call is TRBV12-3 or TRBV12-4, the J call TRBJ2-3; D perhaps matches TRBD1 (5 bases). V was trimmed by 7 bases and J by 2 bases, leaving 7 bases between them. The CDR3 length is 12 residues. CDR3 residues: CASKGNTDTQYF. As DNA, the CDR3 is TGTGCCAGCAAGGGGAACACAGATACGCAGTATTTT.

This clonotype came up a few times. In nucleotides, the CDR3 is TGTGCCAGCTCACCAACGCGATTAGGGACTAACACCGGGGAGCTGTTTTTT. The encoded protein is CASSPTRLGTNTGELFF. The genes are TRBV18 and TRBJ2-2; D might be TRBD2 (6 bases). The CDR3 length is 17 residues. Germline lookup yields CDR1 KGHSH and CDR2 LQKENI. Trimming cost V 2 bases and J 2 bases, with 15 bases left between them.

This clonotype was counted a single time. This chain links TRBV23-1 with TRBJ2-3; D is tentatively TRBD1 or TRBD2 (5 bases each). TRBV23-1 is treated as an ORF (open reading frame) with a function not yet certain. CDR3 size: 16 residues. V lost 8 bases and J 0 bases, leaving 18 bases between the germline ends. This CDR3 is CASRRDLIYSTDTQYF. The DNA for the CDR3 is TGCGCCAGCCGCCGGGACCTCATTTATAGCACAGATACGCAGTATTTT.

This clonotype has at least ten counts. The chain carries TRBV28 and TRBJ1-2, with TRBD1 matching over 10 bases. Germline V gene lookup returns CDR1 MDHEN and CDR2 SYDVKM. There are 14 residues in the CDR3. The V and J ends lost 6 bases and 2 bases, in that order; junction bases with no gene match: 3. CDR3 in DNA: TGTGCCAGCAGGGGGACAGGGGAAAACTATGGCTACACCTTC. It specifies CASRGTGENYGYTF.

The CDR3 region is CASRPSSGRGDTQYF. CDR3 nucleotides: TGTGCCAGCAGGCCATCTAGCGGGAGGGGAGATACGCAGTATTTT. V gene TRBV7-9 combines with J gene TRBJ2-3, with TRBD2 matching over 12 bases. Germline CDR1 SEHNR, CDR2 FQNEAQ (reference sequence). V dropped 6 bases and J dropped 5; count of bases not matched to a gene: 6. The CDR3 sequence is 15 residues long.

The chain joins TRBV7-9 to TRBJ2-2; D gene uncertain. Germline V gene lookup returns CDR1 SEHNR and CDR2 FQNEAQ (reference sequence). The CDR3 sequence is 13 residues long. V was trimmed by 4 bases and J by 5 bases, leaving 8 bases between them. The CDR3 loop reads CASSSLKTGELFF. The CDR3 DNA is TGTGCCAGCAGCTCCTTAAAAACCGGGGAGCTGTTTTTT.

There are many counts of this clonotype. The chain employs TRBV7-2 and TRBJ2-1; D remains ambiguous. V was shortened by 0 bases and J by 0 bases, with 12 bases between the two germline ends. CDR1 and CDR2 (germline): SGHTA, FQGNSA. This CDR3 is built from 17 residues. The CDR3 DNA sequence: TGTGCCAGCAGCTTAGCGCCCGGATCCAGCTCCTACAATGAGCAGTTCTTC. This encodes CASSLAPGSSSYNEQFF.

The CDR3 nucleotides read TGTGCCTGGAATCCCCCCTGGGGTTCCTACGAGCAGTACTTC. The encoded protein is CAWNPPWGSYEQYF. This chain connects TRBV30 to TRBJ2-7; unclear D gene. V gave up 4 bases and J gave up 1 base, with 14 bases separating them. The length of the CDR3 is 14 residues. Germline CDR1 and CDR2: GTSNPN and SVGIG (reference sequence).

The rearrangement links TRBV5-8 to TRBJ1-1, with D hard to call. Germline values: CDR1 SGHTS, CDR2 YDEGEE. The V end lost 0 bases, the J end lost 1 base, and 7 bases lay between the germline ends. The CDR3 runs 14 residues. CDR3 protein: CASSLAWGNTEAFF. As DNA, the CDR3 is TGTGCCAGCAGCTTGGCGTGGGGGAACACTGAAGCTTTCTTT.

V usage is TRBV12-3 or TRBV12-4 and J usage is TRBJ2-3; 7 bases are shared with TRBD1. The CDR3 consists of 17 residues. The J segment lost 2 bases and the V segment lost 3 bases, leaving 11 bases of the junction unmatched. As DNA, the CDR3 is TGTGCCAGCAGTTTGATGGGACAGAGTAAAATCACAGATACGCAGTATTTT. Its protein is CASSLMGQSKITDTQYF.

This clonotype occurred a few times. The V gene is TRBV20-1, the J gene TRBJ1-1; D may be TRBD1 (6 bases). Per the germline V gene, CDR1 is DFQATT and CDR2 is SNEGSKA (reference sequence). Trimming took 3 bases from V and 1 from J, leaving 12 bases between them. The CDR3 contains 14 residues. Written as DNA, the CDR3 is TGCAGTGCTAGTGGGGGGGCCTGGAACACTGAAGCTTTCTTT. Its protein product is CSASGGAWNTEAFF.

With regard to this clonotype: A read error is possible here, since a much larger clone lies one base away. As the CDR3 is not closed by the conserved phenylalanine or tryptophan, this likely results from a read error. The CDR3 DNA is TGTGCCAGCACCCGTCTCCGTGGTGCGAAGCGGTCCCATGAGCAGTTCCTC. It codes for CASTRLRGAKRSHEQFL. The chain combines TRBV5-6 with TRBJ2-1, with D maybe TRBD2 (5 bases). Germline V gene sequence: CDR1 SGHDT, CDR2 YYEEEE. The CDR3 spans 17 residues. V was trimmed by 6 bases and J by 8 bases, leaving 27 bases between them.

The chain uses TRBV7-9 and TRBJ2-5; TRBD1 aligns across 8 bases. Per the germline V gene, CDR1 is SEHNR and CDR2 is FQNEAQ (reference sequence). This CDR3 has 16 residues. With 6 bases clipped from V and 1 base from J, the junction kept 10 bases outside the gene matches. The CDR3 loop is CASRSQGAPTQETQYF. In DNA, the CDR3 is TGTGCCAGCAGGTCTCAGGGGGCCCCGACCCAAGAGACCCAGTACTTC.

This clonotype was seen a few times. The rearrangement links TRBV2 to TRBJ2-3; D is perhaps TRBD2 (5 bases). From germline, CDR1 is SNHLY and CDR2 FYNNEI. The CDR3 is 15 residues long. V dropped 8 bases and J dropped 0 bases, with 15 bases sitting between them. This CDR3 reads CASPLRELSTDTQYF. The CDR3 DNA is TGTGCCAGCCCTCTCCGGGAACTTAGCACAGATACGCAGTATTTT.

This clonotype was detected a few times. This chain's CDR3 is CASSARTGQETQYF. CDR3 in DNA: TGTGCCAGCAGTGCCCGGACAGGACAAGAGACCCAGTACTTC. The V call is TRBV25-1, the J call TRBJ2-5; 7 bases map to TRBD1. The CDR3 length is 14 residues. V gave up 4 bases and J gave up 2 bases; unmatched junction bases: 4. Germline CDR1 reads MGHDK; CDR2 reads SYGVNS.

This clonotype has ten or more counts. This CDR3 is CASSLWTGTNTGELFF. In nucleotides, the CDR3 is TGTGCCAGCAGCCTTTGGACAGGGACCAACACCGGGGAGCTGTTTTTT. This rearrangement joins TRBV7-9 to TRBJ2-2; 8 bases align to TRBD1. Per the germline V gene, CDR1 is SEHNR and CDR2 is FQNEAQ (reference sequence). V lost 5 bases to trimming and J lost 2 bases; unmatched junction nucleotides: 7. The CDR3 is 16 residues long.

Ten or more counts support this clonotype. Here the CDR3 DNA reads TGTGCCAGCAGCTTCTGGGGCTCCACAGATACGCAGTATTTT. Translated, it gives CASSFWGSTDTQYF. The rearrangement uses TRBV11-2 and TRBJ2-3; possible D gene TRBD1, 5 bases. CDR1 SGHAT and CDR2 FQNNGV come from the germline V gene. Trimming pared 3 bases from V and 2 bases from J, leaving 9 bases between. The CDR3 runs to 14 residues.

This clonotype was seen repeatedly, ten times or more. The chain has TRBV25-1 and TRBJ1-1; D unclear. V shed 4 bases and J shed 4 bases, with 13 bases lying between them. Per germline, CDR1 MGHDK and CDR2 SYGVNS. This CDR3 contains 14 residues. CDR3 coding DNA: TGTGCCAGCAGTGTGCACTCAGGCCTCACTGAAGCTTTCTTT. This translates into CASSVHSGLTEAFF.

This clonotype was found a few times. The chain uses TRBV14 and TRBJ1-1, with a possible D match to TRBD1 (5 bases). Germline CDR1 reads SGHDN; CDR2 reads FVKESK. Trimming shortened V by 3 bases and J by 1 base, and 24 bases separated the two germline ends. The CDR3 has 19 residues. The CDR3 spells CASSQRGIPIRLRNTEAFF. The CDR3 bases are TGTGCCAGCAGCCAGAGGGGTATTCCGATCAGGCTCAGGAACACTGAAGCTTTCTTT.